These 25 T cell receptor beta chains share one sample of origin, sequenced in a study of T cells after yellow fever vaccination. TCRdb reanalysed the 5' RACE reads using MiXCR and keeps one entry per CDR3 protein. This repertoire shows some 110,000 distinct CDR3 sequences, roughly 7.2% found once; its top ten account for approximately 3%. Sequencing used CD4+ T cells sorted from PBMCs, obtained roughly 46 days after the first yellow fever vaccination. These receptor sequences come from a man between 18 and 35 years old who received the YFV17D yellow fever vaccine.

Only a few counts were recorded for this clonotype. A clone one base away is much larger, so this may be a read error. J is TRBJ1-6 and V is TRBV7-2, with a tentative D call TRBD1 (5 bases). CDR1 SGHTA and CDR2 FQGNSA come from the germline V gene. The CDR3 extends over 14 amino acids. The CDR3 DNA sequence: TGTGCCAGCAGCCACCCGGGGGATAAGTCACCCCTCCACTTT. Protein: CASSHPGDKSPLHF.

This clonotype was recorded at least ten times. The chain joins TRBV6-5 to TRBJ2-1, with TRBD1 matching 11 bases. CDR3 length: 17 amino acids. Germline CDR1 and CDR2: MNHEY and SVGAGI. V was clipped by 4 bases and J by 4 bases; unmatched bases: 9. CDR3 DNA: TGTGCCAGCAGTTTAATGCCCGGGACAGGGGGGTACAATGAGCAGTTCTTC. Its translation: CASSLMPGTGGYNEQFF.

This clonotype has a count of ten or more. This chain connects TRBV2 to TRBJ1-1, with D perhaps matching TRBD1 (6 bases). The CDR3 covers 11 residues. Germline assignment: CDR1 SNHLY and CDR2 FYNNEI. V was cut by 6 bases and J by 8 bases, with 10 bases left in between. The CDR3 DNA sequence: TGTGCCAGCAGGAATCAGGGGGAAGCTTTCTTT. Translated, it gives CASRNQGEAFF.

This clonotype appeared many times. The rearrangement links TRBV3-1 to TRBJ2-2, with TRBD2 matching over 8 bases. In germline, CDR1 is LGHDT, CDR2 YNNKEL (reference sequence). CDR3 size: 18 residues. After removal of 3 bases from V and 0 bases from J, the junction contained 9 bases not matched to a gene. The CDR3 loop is CASSQGGISGANTGELFF. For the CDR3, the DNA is TGTGCCAGCAGCCAGGGTGGCATTAGCGGGGCGAACACCGGGGAGCTGTTTTTT.

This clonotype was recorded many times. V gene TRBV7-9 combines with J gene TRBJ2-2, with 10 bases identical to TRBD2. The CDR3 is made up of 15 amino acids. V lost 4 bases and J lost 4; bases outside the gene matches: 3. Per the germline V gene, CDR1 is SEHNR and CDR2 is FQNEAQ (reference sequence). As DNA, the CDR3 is TGTGCCAGCAGCTCTAGCGGGGGAAGCACCGGGGAGCTGTTTTTT. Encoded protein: CASSSSGGSTGELFF.

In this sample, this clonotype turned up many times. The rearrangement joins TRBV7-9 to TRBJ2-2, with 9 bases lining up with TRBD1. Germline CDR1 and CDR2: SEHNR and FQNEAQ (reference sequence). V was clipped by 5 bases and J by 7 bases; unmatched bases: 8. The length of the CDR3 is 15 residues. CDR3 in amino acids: CASSDAQGAGGELFF. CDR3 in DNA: TGTGCCAGCAGCGACGCACAGGGGGCTGGCGGGGAGCTGTTTTTT.

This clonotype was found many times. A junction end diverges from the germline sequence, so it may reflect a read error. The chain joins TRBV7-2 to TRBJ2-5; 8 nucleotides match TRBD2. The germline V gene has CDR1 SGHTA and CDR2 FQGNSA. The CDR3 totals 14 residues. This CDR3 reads CASSLAGVQETQYF. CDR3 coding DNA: TGTGCCAGCAGCCTAGCGGGCGTCCAAGAGACCCAGTACTTC.

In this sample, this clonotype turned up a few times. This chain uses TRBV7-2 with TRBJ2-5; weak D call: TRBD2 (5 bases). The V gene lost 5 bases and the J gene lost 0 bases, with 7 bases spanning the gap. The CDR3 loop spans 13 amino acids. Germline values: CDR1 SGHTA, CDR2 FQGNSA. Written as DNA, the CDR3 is TGTGCCAGCAGCCGGGGTTACCAAGAGACCCAGTACTTC. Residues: CASSRGYQETQYF.

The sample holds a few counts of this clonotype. The CDR3 loop is CASSRDSHYGYTF. DNA for the CDR3: TGTGCCAGCAGTAGGGACAGCCACTATGGCTACACCTTC. V and J are TRBV12-3 or TRBV12-4 and TRBJ1-2, with 7 bases that match TRBD1. The length of the CDR3 is 13 residues. The trim removed 5 bases at V and 3 bases at J, leaving 3 bases unmatched.

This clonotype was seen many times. The CDR3 is CASSFGRGLQFF. CDR3 DNA sequence: TGTGCCAGCAGCTTCGGCAGGGGGTTGCAGTTCTTC. This chain joins TRBV7-8 and TRBJ2-1; 7 bases fit TRBD1. The trim removed 3 bases at V and 12 bases at J, leaving 5 bases unmatched. The CDR3 is made up of 12 amino acids. The germline CDR1 and CDR2 sequences are SGHVS and FQNEAQ.

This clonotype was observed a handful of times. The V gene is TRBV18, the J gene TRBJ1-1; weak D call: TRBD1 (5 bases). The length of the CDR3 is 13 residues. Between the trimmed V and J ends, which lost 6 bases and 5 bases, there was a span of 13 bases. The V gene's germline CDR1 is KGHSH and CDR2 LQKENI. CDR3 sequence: CASSQDTATEAFF. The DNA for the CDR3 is TGTGCCAGCTCCCAGGACACTGCGACTGAAGCTTTCTTT.

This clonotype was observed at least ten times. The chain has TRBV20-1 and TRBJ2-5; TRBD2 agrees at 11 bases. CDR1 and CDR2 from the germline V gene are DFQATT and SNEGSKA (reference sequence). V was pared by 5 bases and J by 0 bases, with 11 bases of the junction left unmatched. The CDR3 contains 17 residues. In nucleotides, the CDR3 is TGCAGTGCTCGGGGGGGATCTAGCGGGGGGAACCAAGAGACCCAGTACTTC. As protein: CSARGGSSGGNQETQYF.

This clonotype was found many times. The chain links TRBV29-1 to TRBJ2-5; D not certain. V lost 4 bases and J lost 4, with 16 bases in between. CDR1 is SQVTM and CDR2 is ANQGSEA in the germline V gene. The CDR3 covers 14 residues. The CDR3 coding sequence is TGCAGCGTTGCATCTGGGATCCCGCCAGAGACCCAGTACTTC. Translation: CSVASGIPPETQYF.

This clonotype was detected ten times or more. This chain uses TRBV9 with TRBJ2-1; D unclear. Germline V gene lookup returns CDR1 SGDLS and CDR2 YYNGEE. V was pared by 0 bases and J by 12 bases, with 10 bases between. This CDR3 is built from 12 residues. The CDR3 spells CASSVVGPPQFF. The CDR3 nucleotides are TGTGCCAGCAGCGTAGTCGGACCCCCGCAGTTCTTC.

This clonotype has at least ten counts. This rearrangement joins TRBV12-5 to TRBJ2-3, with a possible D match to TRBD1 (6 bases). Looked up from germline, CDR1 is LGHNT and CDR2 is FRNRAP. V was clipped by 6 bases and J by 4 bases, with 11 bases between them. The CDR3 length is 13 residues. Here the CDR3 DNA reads TGTGCTAGTGGCACTGACAGGTCAGATACGCAGTATTTT. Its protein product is CASGTDRSDTQYF.

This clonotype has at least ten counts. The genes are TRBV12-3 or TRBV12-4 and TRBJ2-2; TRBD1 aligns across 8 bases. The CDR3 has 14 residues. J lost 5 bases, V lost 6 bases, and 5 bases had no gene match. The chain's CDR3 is CASRGTGGTGELFF. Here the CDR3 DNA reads TGTGCCAGCAGGGGGACAGGTGGGACCGGGGAGCTGTTTTTT.

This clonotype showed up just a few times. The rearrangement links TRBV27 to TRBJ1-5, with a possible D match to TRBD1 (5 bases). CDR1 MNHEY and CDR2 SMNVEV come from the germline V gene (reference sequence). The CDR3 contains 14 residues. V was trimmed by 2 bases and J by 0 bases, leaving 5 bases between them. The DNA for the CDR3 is TGTGCCAGCAGTTTAAGGGGTAGCAATCAGCCCCAGCATTTT. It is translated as CASSLRGSNQPQHF.

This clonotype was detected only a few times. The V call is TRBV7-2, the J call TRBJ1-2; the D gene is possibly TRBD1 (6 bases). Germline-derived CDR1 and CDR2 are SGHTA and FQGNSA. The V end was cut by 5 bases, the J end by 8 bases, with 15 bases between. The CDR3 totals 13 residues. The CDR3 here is CASSNRVDDGYTF. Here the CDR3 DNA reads TGTGCCAGCAGCAACAGGGTCGACGACGGCTACACCTTC.

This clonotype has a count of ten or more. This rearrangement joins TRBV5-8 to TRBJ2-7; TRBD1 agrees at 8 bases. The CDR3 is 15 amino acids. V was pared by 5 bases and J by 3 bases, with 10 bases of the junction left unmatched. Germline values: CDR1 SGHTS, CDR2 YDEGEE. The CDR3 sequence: CASSLDRGLIYEQYF. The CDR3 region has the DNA TGTGCCAGCAGTCTTGACAGGGGTCTTATCTACGAGCAGTACTTC. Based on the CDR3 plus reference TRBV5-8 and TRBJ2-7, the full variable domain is EAGVTQSPTHLIKTRGQQATLRCSPISGHTSVYWYQQALGLGLQFLLWYDEGEERNRGNFPPRFSGRQFPNYSSELNVNALELEDSALYLCASSLDRGLIYEQYFGPGTRLTVT.

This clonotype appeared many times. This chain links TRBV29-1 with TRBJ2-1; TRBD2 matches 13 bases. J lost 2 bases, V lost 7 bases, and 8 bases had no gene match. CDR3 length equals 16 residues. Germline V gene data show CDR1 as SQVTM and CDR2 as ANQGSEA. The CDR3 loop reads CSARTSGGGPYNEQFF. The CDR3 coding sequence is TGCAGCGCTCGGACTAGCGGGGGCGGCCCCTACAATGAGCAGTTCTTC.

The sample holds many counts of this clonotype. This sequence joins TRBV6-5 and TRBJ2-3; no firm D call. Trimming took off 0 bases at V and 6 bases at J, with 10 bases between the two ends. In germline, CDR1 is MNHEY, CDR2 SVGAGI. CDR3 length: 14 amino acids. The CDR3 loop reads CASSYSADWDTQYF. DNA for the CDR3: TGTGCCAGCAGTTACTCAGCAGACTGGGATACGCAGTATTTT.

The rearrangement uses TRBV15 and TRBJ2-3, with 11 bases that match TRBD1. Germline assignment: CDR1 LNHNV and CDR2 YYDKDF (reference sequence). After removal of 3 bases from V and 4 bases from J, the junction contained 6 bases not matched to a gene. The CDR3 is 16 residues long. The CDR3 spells CATSSMDRGRSDTQYF. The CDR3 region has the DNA TGTGCCACCAGCAGCATGGACAGGGGGCGTTCAGATACGCAGTATTTT.

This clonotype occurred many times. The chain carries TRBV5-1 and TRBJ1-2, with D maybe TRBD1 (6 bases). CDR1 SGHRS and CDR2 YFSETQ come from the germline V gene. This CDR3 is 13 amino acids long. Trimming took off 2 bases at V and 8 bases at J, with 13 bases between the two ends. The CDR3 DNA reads TGCGCCAGCAGCTTAGCAGGGGCCCGCGGCTACACCTTC. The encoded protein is CASSLAGARGYTF.

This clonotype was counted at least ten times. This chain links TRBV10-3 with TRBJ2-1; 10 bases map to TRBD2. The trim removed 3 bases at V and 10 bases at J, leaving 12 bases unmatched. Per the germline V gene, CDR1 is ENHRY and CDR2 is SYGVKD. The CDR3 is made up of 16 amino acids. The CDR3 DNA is TGTGCCATCAGTGAACTCGAGCGGGGGGGCCGACGGGAGCAGTTCTTC. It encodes CAISELERGGRREQFF.

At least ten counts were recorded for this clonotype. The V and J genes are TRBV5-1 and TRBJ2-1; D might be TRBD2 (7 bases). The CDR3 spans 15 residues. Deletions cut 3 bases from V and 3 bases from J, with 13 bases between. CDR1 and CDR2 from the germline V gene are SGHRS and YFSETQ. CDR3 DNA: TGCGCCAGCAGCTCCCGGGGGGCCGACTACAATGAGCAGTTCTTC. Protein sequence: CASSSRGADYNEQFF.